The source of this T cell receptor beta chain is a study of OX40 agonist ivuxolimab in advanced cancers. Overall study context: Each patient was given ivuxolimab into a vein every 2 weeks, at 0.01 to 10 mg/kg.

Findings and caveats of the study: At 0.1 to 3.0 mg/kg and by week 6, CD4+ and CD8+ T cells in the blood had expanded clonally. Clonal expansion among partial responders at 0.1-3.0 mg/kg ranked near the lowest. No determination was made of the antigen specificity of the expanded peripheral T cells.

The J segment lost 1 base and the V segment lost 5 bases, leaving 3 bases of the junction unmatched. Germline V gene lookup returns CDR1 SGHAT and CDR2 FQNNGV. The CDR3 is 15 amino acids. To note about this clone: Antigen unknown.

Method: immunoSEQ multiplex PCR; TCRdb's copy keeps in-frame clones and lacks some. The sample includes about 77,000 clones, around four fifths of them seen just once. J is TRBJ2-1 and V is TRBV11-2; 9 nucleotides agree with TRBD1. The receptor comes from an adult with an advanced solid tumor such as melanoma, head and neck, liver or kidney cancer. The source was CD4+ or CD8+ T cells sorted from blood, collected in a trial of the OX40 agonist ivuxolimab. The CDR3 here is CASSGGQGSYNEQFF. In nucleotides, the CDR3 is TGTGCCAGCAGCGGGGGACAGGGATCCTACAATGAGCAGTTCTTC.